Listed here are 8 T cell receptor beta chains from one sample, sequenced in a study of cytomegalovirus exposure and HLA in healthy donors. Libraries were prepared by immunoSEQ multiplex PCR; TCRdb keeps only in-frame clonotypes and omits some of them. The table shows 150,000 to 200,000 clones, with about 85% occurring only once. Sequencing used PBMCs. The receptors shown here come from a man aged 18 to 35 in good health and CMV-seropositive.

V is TRBV30 and J is TRBJ2-7, with D hard to call. Trimming removed 0 bases at V and 4 bases at J, with 16 bases between. Germline V gene data show CDR1 as GTSNPN and CDR2 as SVGIG (reference sequence). The CDR3 consists of 15 residues. CDR3 coding DNA: TGTGCCTGGAGTGTAAACACCGCTTTCTTTTACGAGCAGTACTTC. It yields the protein CAWSVNTAFFYEQYF.

The chain is built from TRBV28 and TRBJ1-4, with D perhaps TRBD1 (6 bases). V lost 10 bases and J 3 bases, leaving 12 bases between the germline ends. This CDR3 has 13 amino acids. The germline V gene encodes CDR1 MDHEN and CDR2 SYDVKM. CDR3 sequence (DNA): TGTGCCATTCGGGGGGCCGCTAATGAAAAACTGTTTTTT. It codes for CAIRGAANEKLFF.

The rearrangement links TRBV28 to TRBJ1-2; TRBD1 agrees at 8 bases. Germline trimming cut 1 base from V and 6 bases from J; bases unmatched to any gene: 16. Looked up from germline, CDR1 is MDHEN and CDR2 is SYDVKM. This CDR3 comprises 18 residues. This CDR3 is CASSLLIVRGRGGDGYTF. CDR3 coding DNA: TGTGCCAGCAGTTTATTGATCGTCAGGGGGCGCGGGGGGGATGGCTACACCTTC.

V is TRBV28 and J is TRBJ2-7; TRBD1 matches at 9 bases. Trimming cost V 4 bases and J 3 bases; bases outside gene matches: 4. CDR1 is MDHEN and CDR2 is SYDVKM in the germline V gene. This CDR3 comprises 14 residues. In DNA form, the CDR3 reads TGTGCCAGCAGTTCCGGACAGGGGTACTACGAGCAGTACTTC. This translates into CASSSGQGYYEQYF.

The chain employs TRBV7-8 and TRBJ1-2, with 9 bases matching TRBD1. This CDR3 is 14 amino acids long. Trimming took 5 bases from V and 4 from J; bases not matched to a gene: 5. CDR1 is SGHVS, CDR2 FQNEAQ, per germline. CDR3 DNA sequence: TGTGCCAGCAGCGCACAGGGGGCGGTCTATGGCTACACCTTC. This codes for CASSAQGAVYGYTF.

The CDR3 loop is CASSQEKGLGHEQFF. CDR3 bases: TGTGCCAGCAGCCAAGAAAAGGGACTAGGTCATGAGCAGTTCTTC. The chain couples TRBV14 to TRBJ2-1; 8 positions agree with TRBD2. Germline trimming cut 0 bases from V and 8 bases from J; bases unmatched to any gene: 6. CDR1 is SGHDN, CDR2 FVKESK, per germline. The CDR3 contains 15 residues.

The CDR3 DNA reads TGTGCCAGCAGCCAGGGACAGGAGAACACTGAAGCTTTCTTT. It translates to CASSQGQENTEAFF. V and J are TRBV7-9 and TRBJ1-1, with 8 bases aligning to TRBD1. V shed 5 bases, J shed 1 base, and the junction held 3 bases outside the gene matches. The V gene's germline CDR1 is SEHNR and CDR2 FQNEAQ (reference sequence). CDR3 length: 14 residues.

The rearrangement joins TRBV6-4 to TRBJ1-5; the D gene is possibly TRBD1 (5 bases). Trimming pared 8 bases from V and 2 bases from J, leaving 16 bases between. This CDR3 has 15 residues. Germline V gene sequence: CDR1 MRHNA, CDR2 SNTAGT. The CDR3 coding sequence is TGTGCCAGCTGGGGACCGGAGGGAGGCAATCAGCCCCAGCATTTT. It codes for CASWGPEGGNQPQHF.